This T cell receptor (beta chain) was captured by sequencing in a study of shared clonotypes between healthy human individuals. About this clone itself: Its matching antigen is unknown.

Germline V gene data show CDR1 as SGHRS and CDR2 as YFSETQ. The CDR3 runs 12 residues. The V and J ends lost 4 bases and 6 bases respectively, with 10 bases between them. Method: immunoSEQ multiplex PCR; TCRdb's copy keeps in-frame clones and lacks some. The profile shows a few million clones, around 95% of them singletons. The naive CD8 population came from CD45RO-negative cells selected for CCR7, without terminally differentiated effector memory CD45RA+ cells. Study-wide findings and caveats: It was observed that about 5% of naive CD4 clonotypes were shared across four donors.

The TCR sequence derives from a man younger than 35 in good health. Some clones in this sample may be carry-over from other donors' samples. The rearrangement uses TRBV5-1 and TRBJ1-1, with D uncertain. Material for sequencing was naive CD8+ T cells from PBMCs. The CDR3 DNA sequence: TGCGCCAGCAGCGCAGGACTGTCTGAAGCTTTCTTT. Translated, it gives CASSAGLSEAFF.